One and the same sample provided the 16 T cell receptor beta chains below, sequenced in a study of early T cells in non-severe SARS-CoV-2 infection. TCRdb called the 5' RACE reads again in MiXCR, with one record for every CDR3 protein. The repertoire has roughly 51,000 distinct CDR3 sequences, roughly 7.7% of them found once; the top ten carry 5.8%. The sequencing input was whole blood. The receptors were sampled from an adult who was a healthcare worker with PCR-confirmed SARS-CoV-2 infection or an uninfected control (not recorded which).

This clonotype appeared many times. The chain employs TRBV27 and TRBJ2-3; TRBD2 matches 9 bases. The V gene's germline CDR1 is MNHEY and CDR2 SMNVEV (reference sequence). The CDR3 totals 16 residues. The J segment lost 2 bases and the V segment lost 7 bases, leaving 10 bases of the junction unmatched. CDR3 sequence: CASTATSGWLTDTQYF. CDR3 DNA: TGTGCCAGCACCGCGACTAGCGGTTGGCTCACAGATACGCAGTATTTT.

This clonotype was detected a few times. This chain uses TRBV5-5 with TRBJ1-1; D is unresolved. Germline CDR1 is SGHKS and CDR2 is YYEKEE (reference sequence). V lost 3 bases, J lost 5 bases, and 14 bases lay in between. The CDR3 loop spans 14 amino acids. Written as DNA, the CDR3 is TGTGCCAGCAGCTCGAGTACGGGTGGTACTGAAGCTTTCTTT. Translation: CASSSSTGGTEAFF.

The chain uses TRBV28 and TRBJ1-4, with 8 bases aligning to TRBD1. The CDR3 is made up of 14 amino acids. Germline V gene data show CDR1 as MDHEN and CDR2 as SYDVKM. V trimming: 4 bases; J trimming: 7 bases; junction bases outside the gene matches: 5. CDR3 nucleotide sequence: TGTGCCAGCAGTTCAGGGGGCGAGGGTGAAAAACTGTTTTTT. Translated: CASSSGGEGEKLFF. Supplemented by reference TRBV28 and TRBJ1-4, the full variable domain reads DVKVTQSSRYLVKRTGEKVFLECVQDMDHENMFWYRQDPGLGLRLIYFSYDVKMKEKGDIPEGYSVSREKKERFSLILESASTNQTSMYLCASSSGGEGEKLFFGSGTQLSVL.

This clonotype was found many times. This chain connects TRBV6-1 to TRBJ1-1; unclear D gene. The germline V gene encodes CDR1 MNHNS and CDR2 SASEGT. The CDR3 runs to 15 residues. V was clipped by 1 base and J by 1 base, with 10 bases between them. The CDR3 sequence is CASSEEAAGNTEAFF. CDR3 DNA: TGTGCCAGCAGTGAAGAGGCCGCCGGGAACACTGAAGCTTTCTTT.

The table lists this clonotype with a few counts. The CDR3 nucleotides are TGTGCCAGCAGCGAGGGACTAGCGGAGTACAATGAGCAGTTCTTC. Its protein product is CASSEGLAEYNEQFF. The gene calls are TRBV7-2 and TRBJ2-1, with TRBD2 identical over 11 bases. The CDR3 has 15 amino acids. Germline V gene lookup returns CDR1 SGHTA and CDR2 FQGNSA. The V and J ends lost 5 bases and 4 bases, in that order; junction bases with no gene match: 4.

This clonotype was detected only a few times. The chain carries TRBV29-1 and TRBJ2-7, with a weak D call TRBD2 (5 bases). Trimming shortened V by 5 bases and J by 1 base, and 18 bases separated the two germline ends. The CDR3 loop spans 15 amino acids. Germline V gene sequence: CDR1 SQVTM, CDR2 ANQGSEA. The CDR3 is CSVQPGGGGSYEQYF. CDR3 DNA sequence: TGCAGCGTTCAACCGGGTGGCGGAGGATCCTACGAGCAGTACTTC.

This clonotype was detected once. The chain joins TRBV10-2 to TRBJ2-7; 8 positions match TRBD2. The V and J ends lost 8 bases and 4 bases, in that order; junction bases with no gene match: 10. The CDR3 runs to 14 residues. Germline-derived CDR1 and CDR2 are WSHSY and SAAADI. The CDR3, as DNA: TGCGCCAGCCGGGAGCTTAGCGGGGTATACGAGCAGTACTTC. The encoded protein is CASRELSGVYEQYF.

This clonotype has a count of ten or more. The chain links TRBV10-3 to TRBJ2-1; 8 nucleotides line up with TRBD2. J gave up 5 bases and V 4 bases, and 7 bases lay outside the gene matches. CDR3 length equals 15 residues. Germline CDR1 is ENHRY and CDR2 is SYGVKD. DNA for the CDR3: TGTGCCATCAGTGGCACTGGGGGACTAGACAATGAGCAGTTCTTC. Amino acid sequence: CAISGTGGLDNEQFF.

This clonotype is medium-sized. The chain is built from TRBV5-1 and TRBJ1-1; D is possibly TRBD1 (6 bases). Germline lookup yields CDR1 SGHRS and CDR2 YFSETQ. Between the trimmed V and J ends, which lost 8 bases and 6 bases, there was a span of 26 bases. The CDR3 is 16 amino acids. The CDR3 sequence is CASNAQGQVVKAEAFF. The CDR3 DNA sequence: TGCGCCAGTAACGCGCAGGGGCAAGTAGTGAAGGCTGAAGCTTTCTTT.

The table lists this clonotype with many counts. The chain links TRBV3-1 to TRBJ1-1; TRBD1 matches at 9 bases. Per the germline V gene, CDR1 is LGHDT and CDR2 is YNNKEL (reference sequence). Trimming cost V 0 bases and J 10 bases; bases outside gene matches: 6. The CDR3 has 14 amino acids. In DNA form, the CDR3 reads TGTGCCAGCAGCCAAGATCTGACAGGGGGGGGAGCTTTCTTT. Translated: CASSQDLTGGGAFF.

This clonotype appeared many times. V is TRBV20-1 and J is TRBJ2-7, with 9 positions matching TRBD2. The germline CDR1 and CDR2 sequences are DFQATT and SNEGSKA (reference sequence). The V gene end was trimmed by 1 base and the J gene end by 3 bases; junction bases not matched to a gene: 7. CDR3 length equals 15 residues. CDR3 nucleotide sequence: TGCAGTGCTAGAGTTGGGACTAGCCCGTTCTACGAGCAGTACTTC. It is translated as CSARVGTSPFYEQYF.

The chain couples TRBV6-5 to TRBJ2-7, with D uncertain. From germline, CDR1 is MNHEY and CDR2 SVGAGI. V was shortened by 2 bases and J by 2 bases, with 10 bases between the two germline ends. The CDR3 is 14 amino acids. CDR3 sequence (DNA): TGTGCCAGCAGTTACCGACCCGCCACCTACGAGCAGTACTTC. It yields the protein CASSYRPATYEQYF.

This clonotype was seen more than once but under ten times. The rearrangement joins TRBV20-1 to TRBJ2-3; D possibly corresponds to TRBD1 (5 bases). The germline gives CDR1 DFQATT, CDR2 SNEGSKA (reference sequence). This CDR3 comprises 12 residues. Trimming removed 5 bases at V and 3 bases at J, with 9 bases between. In DNA form, the CDR3 reads TGCAGTGCTCTAAGGGGTACAGATACGCAGTATTTT. As protein: CSALRGTDTQYF.

The CDR3 reads CASKTLDSPLHF. As DNA, the CDR3 is TGTGCCAGCAAAACGTTAGATTCACCCCTCCACTTT. J is TRBJ1-6 and V is TRBV25-1, with D uncertain. CDR1 is MGHDK, CDR2 SYGVNS, per germline. V lost 7 bases to trimming and J lost 8 bases, with 9 bases between them. This CDR3 contains 12 residues.

This clonotype was counted ten times or more. The J gene is TRBJ1-1, the V gene TRBV20-1; 7 nucleotides agree with TRBD1. After removal of 0 bases from V and 4 bases from J, the junction contained 11 bases not matched to a gene. In germline, CDR1 is DFQATT, CDR2 SNEGSKA (reference sequence). This CDR3 region has 16 residues. CDR3 sequence: CSARESQGMSSTEAFF. The CDR3 nucleotides are TGCAGTGCTAGAGAGTCACAGGGGATGTCGAGCACTGAAGCTTTCTTT.

This rearrangement joins TRBV30 to TRBJ2-2, with D perhaps matching TRBD1 (5 bases). From germline, CDR1 is GTSNPN and CDR2 SVGIG (reference sequence). CDR3 length: 13 residues. V lost 5 bases and J lost 1, with 8 bases in between. The CDR3 DNA sequence: TGTGCCTGGGGACATCTGAACACCGGGGAGCTGTTTTTT. Encoded protein: CAWGHLNTGELFF.